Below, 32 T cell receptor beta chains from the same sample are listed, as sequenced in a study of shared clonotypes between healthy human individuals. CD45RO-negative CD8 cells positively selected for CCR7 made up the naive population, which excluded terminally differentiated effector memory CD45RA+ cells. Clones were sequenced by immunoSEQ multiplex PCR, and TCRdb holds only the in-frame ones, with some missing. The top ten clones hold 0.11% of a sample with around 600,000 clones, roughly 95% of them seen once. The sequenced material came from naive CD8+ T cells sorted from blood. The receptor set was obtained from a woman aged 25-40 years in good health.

The CDR3 DNA reads as TGTGCCAGCAGTTTATCCGCTCGGGGCACTGAAGCTTTCTTT. It translates to CASSLSARGTEAFF. The J gene is TRBJ1-1, the V gene TRBV28, with D unclear. The germline V gene has CDR1 MDHEN and CDR2 SYDVKM. This CDR3 comprises 14 residues. With 1 base removed from V and 4 bases from J, the gap between germline ends came to 10 bases.

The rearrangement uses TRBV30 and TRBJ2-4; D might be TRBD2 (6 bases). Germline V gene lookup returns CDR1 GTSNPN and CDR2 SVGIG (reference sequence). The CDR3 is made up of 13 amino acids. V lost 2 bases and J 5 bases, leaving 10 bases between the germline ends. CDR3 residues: CAWSLGGENIQYF. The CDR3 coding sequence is TGTGCCTGGAGTTTGGGGGGAGAAAACATTCAGTACTTC.

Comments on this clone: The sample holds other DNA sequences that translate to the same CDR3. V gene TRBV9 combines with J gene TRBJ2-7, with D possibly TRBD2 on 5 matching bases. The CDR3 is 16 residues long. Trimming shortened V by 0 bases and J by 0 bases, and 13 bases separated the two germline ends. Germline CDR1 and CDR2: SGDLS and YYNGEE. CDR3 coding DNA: TGTGCCAGCAGCGTAGCTGGTGGGAGCCCCTCCTACGAGCAGTACTTC. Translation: CASSVAGGSPSYEQYF.

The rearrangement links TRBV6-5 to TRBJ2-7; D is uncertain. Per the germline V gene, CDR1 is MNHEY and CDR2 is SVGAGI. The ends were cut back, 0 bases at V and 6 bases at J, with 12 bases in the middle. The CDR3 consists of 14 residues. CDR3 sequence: CASSYSPRHVEQYF. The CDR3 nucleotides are TGTGCCAGCAGTTACTCCCCTAGACACGTCGAGCAGTACTTC.

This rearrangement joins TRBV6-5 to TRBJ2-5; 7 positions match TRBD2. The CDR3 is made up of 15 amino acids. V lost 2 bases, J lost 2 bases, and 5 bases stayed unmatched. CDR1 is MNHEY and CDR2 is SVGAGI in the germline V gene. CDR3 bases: TGTGCCAGCAGTTACGGTGGGGGGGGGCAAGAGACCCAGTACTTC. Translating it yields CASSYGGGGQETQYF.

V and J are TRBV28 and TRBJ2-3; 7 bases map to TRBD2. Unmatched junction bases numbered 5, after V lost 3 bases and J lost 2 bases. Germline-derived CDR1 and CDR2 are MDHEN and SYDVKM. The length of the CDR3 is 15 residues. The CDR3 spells CASSFQAGNTDTQYF. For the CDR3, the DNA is TGTGCCAGCAGTTTCCAAGCGGGGAACACAGATACGCAGTATTTT.

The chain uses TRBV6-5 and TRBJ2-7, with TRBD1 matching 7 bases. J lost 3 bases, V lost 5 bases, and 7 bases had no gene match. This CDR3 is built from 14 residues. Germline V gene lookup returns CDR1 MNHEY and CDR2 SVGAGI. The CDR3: CASSPDRAHYEQYF. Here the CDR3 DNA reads TGTGCCAGCAGTCCCGACAGGGCACACTACGAGCAGTACTTC.

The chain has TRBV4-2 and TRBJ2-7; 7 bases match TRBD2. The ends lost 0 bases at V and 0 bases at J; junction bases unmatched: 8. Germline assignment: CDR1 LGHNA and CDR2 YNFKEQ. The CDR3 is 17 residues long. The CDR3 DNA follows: TGTGCCAGCAGCCAAGATCGTTGGCGGGAGAACTCCTACGAGCAGTACTTC. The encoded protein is CASSQDRWRENSYEQYF.

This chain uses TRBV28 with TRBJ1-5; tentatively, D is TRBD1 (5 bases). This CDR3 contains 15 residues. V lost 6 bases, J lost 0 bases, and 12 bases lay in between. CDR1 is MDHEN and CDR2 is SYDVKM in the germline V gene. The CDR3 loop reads CASSNPGTSNQPQHF. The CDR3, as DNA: TGTGCCAGCAGCAACCCAGGGACTAGCAATCAGCCCCAGCATTTT.

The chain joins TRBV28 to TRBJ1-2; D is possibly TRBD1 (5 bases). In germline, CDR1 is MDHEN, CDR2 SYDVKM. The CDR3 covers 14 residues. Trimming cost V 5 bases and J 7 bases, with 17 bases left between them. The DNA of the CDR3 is TGTGCCAGCAGTCCAACGGGACCGTTGGCTGGCTACACCTTC. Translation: CASSPTGPLAGYTF.

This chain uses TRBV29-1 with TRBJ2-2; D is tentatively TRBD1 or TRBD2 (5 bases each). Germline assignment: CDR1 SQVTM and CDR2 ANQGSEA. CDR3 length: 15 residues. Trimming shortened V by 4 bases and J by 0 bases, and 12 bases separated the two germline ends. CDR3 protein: CSVGGPGPNTGELFF. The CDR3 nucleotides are TGCAGCGTTGGGGGACCGGGGCCGAACACCGGGGAGCTGTTTTTT.

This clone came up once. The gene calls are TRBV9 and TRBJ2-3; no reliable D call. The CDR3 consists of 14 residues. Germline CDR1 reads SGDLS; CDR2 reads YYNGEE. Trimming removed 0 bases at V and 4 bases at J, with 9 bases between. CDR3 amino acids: CASSVDLVPDTQYF. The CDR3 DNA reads TGTGCCAGCAGCGTAGACCTAGTACCAGATACGCAGTATTTT.

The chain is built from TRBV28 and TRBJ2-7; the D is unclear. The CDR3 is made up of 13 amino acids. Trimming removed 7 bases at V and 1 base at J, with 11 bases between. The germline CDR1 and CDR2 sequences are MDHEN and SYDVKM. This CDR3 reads CASTKTISYEQYF. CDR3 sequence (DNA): TGTGCCAGCACCAAGACAATTTCCTACGAGCAGTACTTC. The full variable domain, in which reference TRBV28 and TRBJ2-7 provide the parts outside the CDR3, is DVKVTQSSRYLVKRTGEKVFLECVQDMDHENMFWYRQDPGLGLRLIYFSYDVKMKEKGDIPEGYSVSREKKERFSLILESASTNQTSMYLCASTKTISYEQYFGPGTRLTVT.

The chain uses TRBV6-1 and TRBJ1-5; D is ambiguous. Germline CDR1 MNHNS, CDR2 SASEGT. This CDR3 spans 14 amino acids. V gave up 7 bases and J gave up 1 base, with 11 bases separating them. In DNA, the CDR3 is TGTGCCAGCAACTCTAGACGGAGCAATCAGCCCCAGCATTTT. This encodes CASNSRRSNQPQHF.

The CDR3 loop is CASTPVGDSLAAFF. The DNA of the CDR3 is TGTGCCAGCACCCCTGTGGGGGACAGCTTAGCGGCTTTCTTT. The V and J genes are TRBV6-5 and TRBJ1-1; TRBD1 matches at 7 bases. Unmatched junction bases numbered 16, after V lost 7 bases and J lost 11 bases. This CDR3 region has 14 residues. Per germline, CDR1 MNHEY and CDR2 SVGAGI.

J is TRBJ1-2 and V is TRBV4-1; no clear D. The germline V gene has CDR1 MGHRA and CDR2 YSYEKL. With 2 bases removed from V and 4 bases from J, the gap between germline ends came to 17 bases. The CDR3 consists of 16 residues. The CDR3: CASSQSEGRPGYGYTF. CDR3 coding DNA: TGCGCCAGCAGCCAAAGCGAAGGAAGACCCGGCTATGGCTACACCTTC.

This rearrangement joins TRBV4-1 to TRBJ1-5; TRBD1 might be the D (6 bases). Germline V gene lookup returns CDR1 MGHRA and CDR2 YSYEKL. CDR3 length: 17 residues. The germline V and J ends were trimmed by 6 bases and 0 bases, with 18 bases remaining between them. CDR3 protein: CASSSKGGRYSNQPQHF. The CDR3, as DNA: TGCGCCAGCAGTAGTAAGGGGGGCAGGTATAGCAATCAGCCCCAGCATTTT.

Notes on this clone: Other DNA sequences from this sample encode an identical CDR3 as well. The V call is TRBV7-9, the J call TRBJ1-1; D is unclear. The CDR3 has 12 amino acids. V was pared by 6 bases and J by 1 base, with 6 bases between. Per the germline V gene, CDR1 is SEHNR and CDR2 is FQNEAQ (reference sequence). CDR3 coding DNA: TGTGCCAGCAGATCTGGGAACACTGAAGCTTTCTTT. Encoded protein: CASRSGNTEAFF.

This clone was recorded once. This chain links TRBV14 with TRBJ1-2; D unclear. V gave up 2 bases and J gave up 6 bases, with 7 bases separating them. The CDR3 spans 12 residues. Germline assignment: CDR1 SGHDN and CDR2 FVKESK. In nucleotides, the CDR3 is TGTGCCAGCAGCCAAAGAATTGATGGCTACACCTTC. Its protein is CASSQRIDGYTF.

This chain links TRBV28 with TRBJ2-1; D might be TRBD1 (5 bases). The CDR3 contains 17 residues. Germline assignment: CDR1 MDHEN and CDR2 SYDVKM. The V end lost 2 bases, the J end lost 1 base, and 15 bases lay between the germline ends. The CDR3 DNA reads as TGTGCCAGCAGTTTAGCCCCAGGGTCGGTGTCCTACAATGAGCAGTTCTTC. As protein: CASSLAPGSVSYNEQFF. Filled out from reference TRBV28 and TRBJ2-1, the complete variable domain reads DVKVTQSSRYLVKRTGEKVFLECVQDMDHENMFWYRQDPGLGLRLIYFSYDVKMKEKGDIPEGYSVSREKKERFSLILESASTNQTSMYLCASSLAPGSVSYNEQFFGPGTRLTVL.

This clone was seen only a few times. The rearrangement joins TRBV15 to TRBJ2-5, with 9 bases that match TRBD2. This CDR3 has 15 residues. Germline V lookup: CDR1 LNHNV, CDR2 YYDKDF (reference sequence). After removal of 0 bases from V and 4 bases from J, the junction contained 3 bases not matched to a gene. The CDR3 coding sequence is TGTGCCACCAGCAGAGAAGCGGGAGGCGGAGAGACCCAGTACTTC. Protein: CATSREAGGGETQYF.

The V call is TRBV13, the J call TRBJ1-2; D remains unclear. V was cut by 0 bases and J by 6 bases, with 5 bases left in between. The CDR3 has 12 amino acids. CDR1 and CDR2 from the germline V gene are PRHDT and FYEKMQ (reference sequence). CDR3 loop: CASSLGFDGYTF. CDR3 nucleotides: TGTGCCAGCAGCTTAGGGTTCGATGGCTACACCTTC. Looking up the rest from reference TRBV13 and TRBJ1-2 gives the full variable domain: AAGVIQSPRHLIKEKRETATLKCYPIPRHDTVYWYQQGPGQDPQFLISFYEKMQSDKGSIPDRFSAQQFSDYHSELNMSSLELGDSALYFCASSLGFDGYTFGSGTRLTVV.

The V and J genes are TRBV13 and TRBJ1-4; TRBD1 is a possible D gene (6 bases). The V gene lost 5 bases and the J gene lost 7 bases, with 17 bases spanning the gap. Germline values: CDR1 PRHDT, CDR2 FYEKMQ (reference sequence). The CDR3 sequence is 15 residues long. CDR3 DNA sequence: TGTGCCAGCAGCCCCCAGGCAGGGGTAGGTGAAAAACTGTTTTTT. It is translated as CASSPQAGVGEKLFF.

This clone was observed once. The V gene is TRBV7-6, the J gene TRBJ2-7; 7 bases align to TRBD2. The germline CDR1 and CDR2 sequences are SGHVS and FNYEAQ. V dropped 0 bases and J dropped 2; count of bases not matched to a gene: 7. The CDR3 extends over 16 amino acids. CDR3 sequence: CASSLASGLLAYEQYF. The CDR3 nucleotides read TGTGCCAGCAGCTTAGCGTCGGGACTATTAGCCTACGAGCAGTACTTC.

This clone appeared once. The CDR3, as DNA: TGTGCCAGTAACCCGAACGGGGGACCAGCCTACGAGCAGTACTTC. Translated, it gives CASNPNGGPAYEQYF. This rearrangement joins TRBV19 to TRBJ2-7, with D possibly being TRBD2 (6 bases). This CDR3 comprises 15 residues. Germline-derived CDR1 and CDR2 are LNHDA and SQIVND (reference sequence). The V end was cut by 7 bases, the J end by 2 bases, with 18 bases between. Combining the CDR3 with reference TRBV19 and TRBJ2-7 gives the whole variable domain DGGITQSPKYLFRKEGQNVTLSCEQNLNHDAMYWYRQDPGQGLRLIYYSQIVNDFQKGDIAEGYSVSREKKESFPLTVTSAQKNPTAFYLCASNPNGGPAYEQYFGPGTRLTVT.

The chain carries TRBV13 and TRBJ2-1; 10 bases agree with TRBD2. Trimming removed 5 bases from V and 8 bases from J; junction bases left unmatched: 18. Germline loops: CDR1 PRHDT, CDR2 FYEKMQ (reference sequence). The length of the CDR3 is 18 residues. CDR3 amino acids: CASSRYSGAGGPKDEQFF. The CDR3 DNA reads TGTGCCAGCAGCCGTTATTCCGGAGCGGGAGGGCCAAAGGATGAGCAGTTCTTC. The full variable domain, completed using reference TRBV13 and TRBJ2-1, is AAGVIQSPRHLIKEKRETATLKCYPIPRHDTVYWYQQGPGQDPQFLISFYEKMQSDKGSIPDRFSAQQFSDYHSELNMSSLELGDSALYFCASSRYSGAGGPKDEQFFGPGTRLTVL.

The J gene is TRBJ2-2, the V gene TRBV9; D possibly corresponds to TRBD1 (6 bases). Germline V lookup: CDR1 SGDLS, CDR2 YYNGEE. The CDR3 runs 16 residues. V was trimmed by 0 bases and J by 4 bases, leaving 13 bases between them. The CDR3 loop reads CASSVVAGAGTGELFF. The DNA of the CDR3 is TGTGCCAGCAGCGTAGTGGCAGGGGCGGGCACCGGGGAGCTGTTTTTT.

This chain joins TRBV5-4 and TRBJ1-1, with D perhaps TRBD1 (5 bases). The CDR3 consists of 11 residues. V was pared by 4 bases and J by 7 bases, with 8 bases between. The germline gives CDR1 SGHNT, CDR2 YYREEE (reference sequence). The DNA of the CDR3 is TGTGCCAGCAGCCCTGGGGGTGAAGCTTTCTTT. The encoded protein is CASSPGGEAFF.

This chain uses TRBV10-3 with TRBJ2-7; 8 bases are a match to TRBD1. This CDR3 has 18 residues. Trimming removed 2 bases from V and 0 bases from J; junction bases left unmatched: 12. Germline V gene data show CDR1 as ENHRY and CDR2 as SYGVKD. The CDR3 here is CAISEPGGQGLSSYEQYF. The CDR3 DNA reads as TGTGCCATCAGTGAGCCCGGTGGACAGGGACTCAGCTCCTACGAGCAGTACTTC.

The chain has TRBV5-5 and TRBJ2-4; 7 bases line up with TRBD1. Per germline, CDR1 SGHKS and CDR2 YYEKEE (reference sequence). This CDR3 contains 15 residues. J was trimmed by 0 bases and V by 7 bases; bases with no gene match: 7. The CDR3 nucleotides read TGTGCCAGCCAGGACAGGCTATTAGCCAAAAACATTCAGTACTTC. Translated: CASQDRLLAKNIQYF.

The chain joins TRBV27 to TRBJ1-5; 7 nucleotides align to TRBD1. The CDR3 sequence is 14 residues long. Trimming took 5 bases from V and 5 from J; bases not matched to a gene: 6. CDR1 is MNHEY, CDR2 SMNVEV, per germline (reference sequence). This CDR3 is CASSQTGTHQPQHF. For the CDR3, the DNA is TGTGCCAGCAGTCAGACAGGGACTCATCAGCCCCAGCATTTT.

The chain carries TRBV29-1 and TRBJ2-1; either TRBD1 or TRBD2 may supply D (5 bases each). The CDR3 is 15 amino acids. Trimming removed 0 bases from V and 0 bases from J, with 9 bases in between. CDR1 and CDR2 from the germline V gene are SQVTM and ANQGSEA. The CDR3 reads CSVEDGTNSYNEQFF. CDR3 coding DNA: TGCAGCGTTGAAGACGGGACCAACTCCTACAATGAGCAGTTCTTC.